The 29 T cell receptor beta chains below were found in one sample sequenced in a study of cytotoxic CD8 clonotypes in ibrutinib-treated CLL. Repertoires were generated with immunoSEQ multiplex PCR, while TCRdb's copy carries only in-frame clones and drops some. The sample shows just over 65,000 clones, around two thirds of them seen only once. Sequenced here: PBMCs, sampled after 12 months of ibrutinib treatment. The receptor set was obtained from a human donor with chronic lymphocytic leukemia.

The chain combines TRBV5-1 with TRBJ2-5; 8 bases align to TRBD2. The germline V gene encodes CDR1 SGHRS and CDR2 YFSETQ. The CDR3 is made up of 14 amino acids. V shed 4 bases and J 5 bases; nucleotides not matched to a gene: 7. CDR3 loop: CASSRGGPEETQYF. Here the CDR3 DNA reads TGCGCCAGCAGCCGCGGGGGGCCGGAGGAGACCCAGTACTTC. Filled out from reference TRBV5-1 and TRBJ2-5, the complete variable domain reads KAGVTQTPRYLIKTRGQQVTLSCSPISGHRSVSWYQQTPGQGLQFLFEYFSETQRNKGNFPGRFSGRQFSNSRSEMNVSTLELGDSALYLCASSRGGPEETQYFGPGTRLLVL.

The chain combines TRBV18 with TRBJ1-5; D is unresolved. There are 15 residues in the CDR3. Per germline, CDR1 KGHSH and CDR2 LQKENI. Deletions cut 0 bases from V and 6 bases from J, with 12 bases between. The CDR3 nucleotides read TGTGCCAGCTCACCACCGTCCCAGGTGGCTCAGCCCCAGCATTTT. Its translation: CASSPPSQVAQPQHF.

V and J are TRBV6-6 and TRBJ2-1, with D maybe TRBD2 (8 bases). Trimming removed 1 base at V and 6 bases at J, with 16 bases between. This CDR3 has 16 amino acids. Germline V gene sequence: CDR1 MNHNY, CDR2 SVGAGI (reference sequence). The CDR3 DNA sequence: TGTGCCAGCAGTTACTTTGACAGGGCGGGGGGCAATGAGCAGTTCTTC. Protein sequence: CASSYFDRAGGNEQFF.

The rearrangement uses TRBV5-5 and TRBJ2-7; 7 nucleotides align to TRBD1. There are 15 residues in the CDR3. J lost 1 base, V lost 0 bases, and 4 bases had no gene match. Per the germline V gene, CDR1 is SGHKS and CDR2 is YYEKEE (reference sequence). CDR3 bases: TGTGCCAGCAGCTTGGAAGGGACAGTGTCCTACGAGCAGTACTTC. This gives the protein CASSLEGTVSYEQYF.

The V call is TRBV27, the J call TRBJ2-7; 13 bases match TRBD2. The germline V gene encodes CDR1 MNHEY and CDR2 SMNVEV (reference sequence). The CDR3 covers 15 residues. Trimming took 5 bases from V and 3 from J; bases not matched to a gene: 4. The CDR3: CASSTSGGAVYEQYF. The CDR3 nucleotides read TGTGCCAGCAGTACTAGCGGGGGGGCGGTCTACGAGCAGTACTTC.

The gene calls are TRBV18 and TRBJ2-1; 8 bases are a match to TRBD1. V trimming: 1 base; J trimming: 7 bases; junction bases outside the gene matches: 0. The germline V gene encodes CDR1 KGHSH and CDR2 LQKENI. The CDR3 runs 13 residues. DNA for the CDR3: TGTGCCAGCTCACCACGGACAGGGAATGAGCAGTTCTTC. Translation gives CASSPRTGNEQFF. Variable domain in full (rest from reference TRBV18 and TRBJ2-1): NAGVMQNPRHLVRRRGQEARLRCSPMKGHSHVYWYRQLPEEGLKFMVYLQKENIIDESGMPKERFSAEFPKEGPSILRIQQVVRGDSAAYFCASSPRTGNEQFFGPGTRLTVL.

In its sample, this clone was seen a few times. The CDR3 bases are TGTGCCAGCAGCTTAGGACAGTACATGAACACTGAAGCTTTCTTT. Amino acid sequence: CASSLGQYMNTEAFF. The J gene is TRBJ1-1, the V gene TRBV5-6; a weak D match, TRBD1 (6 bases). V was pared by 2 bases and J by 0 bases, with 11 bases between. CDR1 is SGHDT and CDR2 is YYEEEE in the germline V gene. The CDR3 runs 15 residues.

The CDR3 loop reads CATSRRASTMGTDTQYF. The CDR3 DNA sequence: TGTGCCACCAGCAGACGGGCTTCGACTATGGGGACAGATACGCAGTATTTT. This rearrangement joins TRBV15 to TRBJ2-3, with D possibly matching TRBD2 (5 bases). The CDR3 totals 17 residues. The V end was cut by 2 bases, the J end by 3 bases, with 18 bases between. The germline gives CDR1 LNHNV, CDR2 YYDKDF (reference sequence).

The rearrangement joins TRBV6-4 to TRBJ1-2; weak D call: TRBD1 (5 bases). Germline CDR1 is MRHNA and CDR2 is SNTAGT. The CDR3 consists of 11 residues. Trimming stripped 6 bases from V and 5 bases from J, with 7 bases between. The CDR3 is CASRDRYGYTF. The CDR3 DNA is TGTGCCAGCAGAGACAGATATGGCTACACCTTC.

This clone was counted a few times. The V gene is TRBV7-2, the J gene TRBJ1-6, with a tentative D call TRBD1 (5 bases). In germline, CDR1 is SGHTA, CDR2 FQGNSA. V lost 5 bases and J 4 bases, leaving 15 bases between the germline ends. This CDR3 has 16 residues. In DNA, the CDR3 is TGTGCCAGCAGCCCCACGGCAGGGCCGTATAATTCACCCCTCCACTTT. Translated: CASSPTAGPYNSPLHF.

This chain joins TRBV7-8 and TRBJ2-3; tentative D call: TRBD1 (6 bases). Germline lookup yields CDR1 SGHVS and CDR2 FQNEAQ. This CDR3 has 15 residues. Trimming took off 3 bases at V and 0 bases at J, with 10 bases between the two ends. CDR3 sequence: CASSFWGRSTDTQYF. CDR3 sequence (DNA): TGTGCCAGCAGCTTTTGGGGGCGTAGCACAGATACGCAGTATTTT. Based on the CDR3 plus reference TRBV7-8 and TRBJ2-3, the full variable domain is GAGVSQSPRYKVAKRGQDVALRCDPISGHVSLFWYQQALGQGPEFLTYFQNEAQLDKSGLPSDRFFAERPEGSVSTLKIQRTQQEDSAVYLCASSFWGRSTDTQYFGPGTRLTVL.

V gene TRBV7-2 combines with J gene TRBJ2-5, with 7 bases fitting TRBD1. This CDR3 has 16 residues. V was clipped by 2 bases and J by 2 bases; unmatched bases: 8. Germline loops: CDR1 SGHTA, CDR2 FQGNSA. DNA for the CDR3: TGTGCCAGCAGCTTAAACGCCGGGACAGCTCAAGAGACCCAGTACTTC. Encoded protein: CASSLNAGTAQETQYF. Full variable domain (remainder filled in from reference TRBV7-2 and TRBJ2-5): GAGVSQSPSNKVTEKGKDVELRCDPISGHTALYWYRQSLGQGLEFLIYFQGNSAPDKSGLPSDRFSAERTGGSVSTLTIQRTQQEDSAVYLCASSLNAGTAQETQYFGPGTRLLVL.

The count of this clone is one. In DNA, the CDR3 is TGCGCCAGCACCGGGGTAGGGAATGAGCAGTTCTTC. It is translated as CASTGVGNEQFF. The chain links TRBV10-2 to TRBJ2-1; D is possibly TRBD2 (5 bases). CDR3 length: 12 amino acids. Trimming took off 7 bases at V and 7 bases at J, with 11 bases between the two ends. CDR1 and CDR2 (germline): WSHSY, SAAADI.

The genes are TRBV7-2 and TRBJ1-5, with D possibly being TRBD1 (6 bases). The CDR3 is 15 residues long. Germline V gives CDR1 SGHTA, CDR2 FQGNSA. Trimming took off 6 bases at V and 1 base at J, with 13 bases between the two ends. CDR3 nucleotides: TGTGCCAGCAGGGCAGGGGCGGACAGCAATCAGCCCCAGCATTTT. The encoded protein is CASRAGADSNQPQHF.

The chain joins TRBV7-9 to TRBJ1-1, with D unresolved. The germline V and J ends were trimmed by 1 base and 0 bases, with 15 bases remaining between them. This CDR3 spans 17 amino acids. Per germline, CDR1 SEHNR and CDR2 FQNEAQ (reference sequence). CDR3: CASSLDPRTPVNTEAFF. The CDR3 DNA follows: TGTGCCAGCAGCTTAGACCCCCGAACTCCCGTGAACACTGAAGCTTTCTTT.

CDR3 coding DNA: TGTGCCACCAGCACCCCCGGGACAGGGGAAGAGACCCAGTACTTC. Amino acids: CATSTPGTGEETQYF. The chain uses TRBV15 and TRBJ2-5; 10 bases agree with TRBD1. Germline values: CDR1 LNHNV, CDR2 YYDKDF (reference sequence). The V gene end was trimmed by 4 bases and the J gene end by 3 bases; junction bases not matched to a gene: 5. The CDR3 consists of 15 residues. Variable domain in full (rest from reference TRBV15 and TRBJ2-5): DAMVIQNPRYQVTQFGKPVTLSCSQTLNHNVMYWYQQKSSQAPKLLFHYYDKDFNNEADTPDNFQSRRPNTSFCFLDIRSPGLGDTAMYLCATSTPGTGEETQYFGPGTRLLVL.

The rearrangement joins TRBV7-9 to TRBJ2-5; 7 bases fit TRBD1. Germline trimming cut 6 bases from V and 1 base from J; bases unmatched to any gene: 8. Germline V lookup: CDR1 SEHNR, CDR2 FQNEAQ (reference sequence). CDR3 size: 15 residues. CDR3 in DNA: TGTGCCAGCAGAAGCGGTACAGGGGTCCAAGAGACCCAGTACTTC. It yields the protein CASRSGTGVQETQYF.

V gene TRBV6-5 combines with J gene TRBJ2-1, with 9 bases that match TRBD1. There are 15 residues in the CDR3. V was pared by 6 bases and J by 4 bases, with 7 bases of the junction left unmatched. Germline CDR1 MNHEY, CDR2 SVGAGI. The CDR3, as DNA: TGTGCCAGCAGCGCCACAGGGGGCTCATACAATGAGCAGTTCTTC. As protein: CASSATGGSYNEQFF.

This chain links TRBV30 with TRBJ1-6, with TRBD1 matching over 7 bases. The CDR3 consists of 13 residues. The junction had 5 bases not matched to a gene; V was cut back by 5 bases and J by 7 bases. Germline CDR1 is GTSNPN and CDR2 is SVGIG (reference sequence). The CDR3 protein is CAWEGQRNSPLHF. As DNA, the CDR3 is TGTGCCTGGGAGGGACAGAGGAATTCACCCCTCCACTTT.

This clone was counted between two and nine times. The genes are TRBV4-2 and TRBJ2-7; a possible D gene is TRBD1 (5 bases). V was cut by 0 bases and J by 2 bases, with 35 bases left in between. The CDR3 spans 23 residues. Germline assignment: CDR1 LGHNA and CDR2 YNFKEQ. The CDR3 protein is CASSQDTRGRGSSFVVPTYEQYF. Written as DNA, the CDR3 is TGTGCCAGCAGCCAAGATACAAGGGGCCGAGGATCCTCATTCGTGGTGCCCACCTACGAGCAGTACTTC.

V gene TRBV28 combines with J gene TRBJ1-5; the match to TRBD1 covers 8 bases. The V and J ends lost 6 bases and 6 bases, in that order; junction bases with no gene match: 10. The CDR3 length is 15 residues. From germline, CDR1 is MDHEN and CDR2 SYDVKM. The CDR3 DNA follows: TGTGCCAGCAGACCTGACAGGGGTGCAGGTCAGCCCCAGCATTTT. Translated, it gives CASRPDRGAGQPQHF.

The chain couples TRBV15 to TRBJ1-5; maybe TRBD1 (5 bases). In germline, CDR1 is LNHNV, CDR2 YYDKDF (reference sequence). The CDR3 runs 15 residues. Trimming took off 0 bases at V and 4 bases at J, with 10 bases between the two ends. The CDR3 reads CATSRDRGENQPQHF. CDR3 bases: TGTGCCACCAGCAGAGATCGGGGGGAAAATCAGCCCCAGCATTTT.

A few counts support this clone. The V and J genes are TRBV25-1 and TRBJ1-5, with D possibly being TRBD1 (6 bases). Per the germline V gene, CDR1 is MGHDK and CDR2 is SYGVNS. V lost 4 bases, J lost 3 bases, and 19 bases lay in between. The CDR3 is made up of 17 amino acids. CDR3: CASSVGVGAGDNQPQHF. The CDR3, as DNA: TGTGCCAGCAGTGTGGGGGTGGGGGCAGGAGACAATCAGCCCCAGCATTTT.

The rearrangement joins TRBV18 to TRBJ1-1; 7 bases line up with TRBD1. Germline values: CDR1 KGHSH, CDR2 LQKENI. The CDR3 consists of 15 residues. The V segment lost 0 bases and the J segment 5 bases; nucleotides outside the gene matches: 6. The CDR3 nucleotides read TGTGCCAGCTCACCACCGGGGGCAGGGGGAACTGAAGCTTTCTTT. Encoded protein: CASSPPGAGGTEAFF.

This clone was seen once. This sequence joins TRBV18 and TRBJ2-7; 7 bases agree with TRBD1. Germline CDR1 is KGHSH and CDR2 is LQKENI. The CDR3 is made up of 14 amino acids. V lost 3 bases and J lost 5; bases outside the gene matches: 7. In DNA, the CDR3 is TGTGCCAGCTCACCCGGACAGGTGGCCGACGAGCAGTACTTC. It translates to CASSPGQVADEQYF.

V usage is TRBV7-2 and J usage is TRBJ2-3, with TRBD1 matching 8 bases. This CDR3 is 12 amino acids long. Trimming removed 4 bases from V and 11 bases from J; junction bases left unmatched: 5. Germline CDR1 reads SGHTA; CDR2 reads FQGNSA. Here the CDR3 DNA reads TGTGCCAGCAGCTCCGGACAGGGAAAGCAGTATTTT. Amino acids: CASSSGQGKQYF.

The chain combines TRBV19 with TRBJ1-5; 7 bases line up with TRBD1. Germline CDR1 LNHDA, CDR2 SQIVND (reference sequence). The CDR3 has 16 amino acids. V shed 3 bases and J 7 bases; nucleotides not matched to a gene: 12. The CDR3 protein is CASSISHRGRWQPQHF. The CDR3, as DNA: TGTGCCAGTAGTATTTCCCACAGGGGACGGTGGCAGCCCCAGCATTTT.

The chain employs TRBV7-9 and TRBJ1-2; 10 positions agree with TRBD1. The CDR3 extends over 18 amino acids. The V gene's germline CDR1 is SEHNR and CDR2 FQNEAQ (reference sequence). V gave up 7 bases and J gave up 5 bases; unmatched junction bases: 19. This chain's CDR3 is CASTRWSGQGVGKYGYTF. CDR3 nucleotide sequence: TGTGCCAGCACCAGATGGTCTGGACAGGGGGTCGGGAAGTATGGCTACACCTTC.

There are a few counts of this clone. The chain joins TRBV7-2 to TRBJ1-2; D is possibly TRBD1 (5 bases). The V gene lost 10 bases and the J gene lost 0 bases, with 12 bases spanning the gap. CDR3 length: 13 residues. Germline CDR1 reads SGHTA; CDR2 reads FQGNSA. CDR3 loop: CAIKGRTNYGYTF. Written as DNA, the CDR3 is TGTGCCATCAAGGGGAGGACTAACTATGGCTACACCTTC.